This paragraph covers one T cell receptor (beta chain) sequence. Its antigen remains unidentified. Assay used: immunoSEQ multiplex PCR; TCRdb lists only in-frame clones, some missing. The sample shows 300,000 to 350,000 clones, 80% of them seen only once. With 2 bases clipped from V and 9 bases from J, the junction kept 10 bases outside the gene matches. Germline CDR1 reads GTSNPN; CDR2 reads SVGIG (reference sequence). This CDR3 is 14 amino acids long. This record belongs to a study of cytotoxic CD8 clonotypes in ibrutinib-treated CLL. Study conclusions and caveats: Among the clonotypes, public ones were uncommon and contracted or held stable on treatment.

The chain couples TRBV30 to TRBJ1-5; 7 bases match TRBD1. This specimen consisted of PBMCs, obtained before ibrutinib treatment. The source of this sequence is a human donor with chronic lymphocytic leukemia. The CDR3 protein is CAWSPGQPGGPQHF. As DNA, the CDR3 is TGTGCCTGGAGTCCGGGACAGCCGGGGGGGCCCCAGCATTTT. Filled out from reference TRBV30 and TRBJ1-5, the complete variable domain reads SQTIHQWPATLVQPVGSPLSLECTVEGTSNPNLYWYRQAAGRGLQLLFYSVGIGQISSEVPQNLSASRPQDRQFILSSKKLLLSDSGFYLCAWSPGQPGGPQHFGDGTRLSIL.